This T cell receptor (beta chain) was captured by sequencing in a study of Ad26.COV2.S vaccination and SARS-CoV-2 variants. Libraries were prepared by immunoSEQ multiplex PCR; TCRdb keeps only in-frame clonotypes and omits some of them. The sample includes 400,000 to 450,000 clones, roughly 87% seen only once; the top ten take roughly 4%. Regarding treatment: over 15 received Ad26.COV2.S at low or high dose, single or two shots; several received placebo; per-sample allocation not given. Day 63 after the first injection of vaccine or placebo was the sampling time. SARS-CoV-2 spike from the Wuhan strain was encoded by the vaccine, an Ad26 vector. This specimen was peripheral blood, taken in a trial of Ad26.COV2.S vaccine versus placebo. This receptor was taken from a person aged 18-60 years who received the Ad26.COV2.S COVID-19 vaccine or a placebo.

This chain's CDR3 is CASSLLGITYEQYF. CDR3 nucleotide sequence: TGTGCCAGCAGTTTGCTGGGGATTACCTACGAGCAGTACTTC. This chain uses TRBV6-2 or TRBV6-3 with TRBJ2-7; D is undetermined. Looked up from germline, CDR1 is MNHEY and CDR2 is SVGEGT. The CDR3 is 14 amino acids. V was cut by 4 bases and J by 2 bases, with 12 bases left in between.